This T cell receptor (beta chain) was profiled in a study of T cell clonotyping in hematopoietic cell transplantation. CDR1 is SGHTA, CDR2 FQGTGA, per germline. Trimming left V 5 bases short and J 4 bases short, with 12 bases between. This CDR3 is built from 13 residues. Sequencing used immunoSEQ multiplex PCR; TCRdb keeps in-frame clones, though not all of them. Among 35,000 to 45,000 clones listed, 80% to 90% were seen once. The clonotype was recovered from a woman aged 40 to 50 in good health. Some clones in this sample may be carry-over from other donors' samples. J is TRBJ2-7 and V is TRBV7-3; D not resolved. The sequencing sample was made of peripheral blood mononuclear cells. DNA of the CDR3: TGTGCCAGCAGCCGCGCGCCTGGATACGAGCAGTACTTC. It is translated as CASSRAPGYEQYF.